The present T cell receptor (beta chain) was sequenced within a study of identical twins. General observations from the study: Conclusions relied on cross-sectional statistical analysis, not following the same donors. Out-of-frame alpha sequences that twins shared showed excess low generation probability. Reduced insertions were recorded for abundant cord blood beta clonotypes, with no such pattern in memory repertoires.

With no exceptions, donors were healthy Caucasians. As regards this clonotype: The antigen is not known.

Each CDR3 protein is one row after TCRdb ran MiXCR on the 5' RACE reads. The repertoire includes about 240,000 distinct CDR3 sequences, 10% to 15% of them detected once, and about 4% sits in the top ten. Trimming stripped 1 base from V and 3 bases from J, with 6 bases between. Per germline, CDR1 LGHDT and CDR2 YNNKEL (reference sequence). The CDR3 runs 13 residues. This same sample was also taken into another study, of yellow fever vaccine responses in identical twins.

Sequenced sample: memory (CD45RO+) T cells sorted from blood. The clonotype comes from a woman aged 18-29 years in good health. The rearrangement links TRBV3-1 to TRBJ1-1; D is undetermined. CDR3 coding DNA: TGTGCCAGCAGCCAAGGAACGTACACTGAAGCTTTCTTT. This translates into CASSQGTYTEAFF.